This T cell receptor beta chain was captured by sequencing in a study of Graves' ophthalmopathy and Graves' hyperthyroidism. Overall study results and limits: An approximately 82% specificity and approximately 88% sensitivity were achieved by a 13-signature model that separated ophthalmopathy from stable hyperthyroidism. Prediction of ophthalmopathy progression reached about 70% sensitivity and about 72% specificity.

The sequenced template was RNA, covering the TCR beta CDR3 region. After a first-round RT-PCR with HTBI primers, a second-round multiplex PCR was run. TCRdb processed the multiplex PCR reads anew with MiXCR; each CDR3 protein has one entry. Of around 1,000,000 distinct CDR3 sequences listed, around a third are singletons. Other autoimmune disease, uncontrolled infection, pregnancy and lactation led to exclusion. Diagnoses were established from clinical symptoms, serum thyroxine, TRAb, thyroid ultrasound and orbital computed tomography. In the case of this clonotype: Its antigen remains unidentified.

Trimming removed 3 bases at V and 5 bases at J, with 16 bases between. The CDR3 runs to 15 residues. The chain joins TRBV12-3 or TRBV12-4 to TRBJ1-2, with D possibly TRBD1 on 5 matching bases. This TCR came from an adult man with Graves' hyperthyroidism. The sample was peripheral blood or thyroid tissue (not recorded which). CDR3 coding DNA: TGTGCCAGCAGTTTTTCTCACCGGGGCCCTTATGGCTACACCTTC. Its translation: CASSFSHRGPYGYTF.